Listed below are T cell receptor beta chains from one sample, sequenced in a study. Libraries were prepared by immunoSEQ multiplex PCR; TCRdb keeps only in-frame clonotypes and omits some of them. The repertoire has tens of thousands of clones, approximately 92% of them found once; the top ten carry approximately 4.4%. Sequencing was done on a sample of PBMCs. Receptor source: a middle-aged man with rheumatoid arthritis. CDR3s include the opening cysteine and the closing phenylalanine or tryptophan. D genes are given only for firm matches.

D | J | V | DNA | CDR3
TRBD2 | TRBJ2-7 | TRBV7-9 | TGTGCCAGCAGCTTATTGGGCGGGAGAGGGAAAATTGTCGAGCAGTACTTC | CASSLLGGRGKIVEQYF
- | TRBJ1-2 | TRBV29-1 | TGCAGCGACGCAGGAAGGACAGCTAACTATGGCTACACCTTC | CSDAGRTANYGYTF
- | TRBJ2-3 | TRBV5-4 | TGTGCCAGCAGCATAGAGCCGACAGATACGCAGTATTTT | CASSIEPTDTQYF
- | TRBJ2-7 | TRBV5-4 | TGTGCCAGCAGCTTGGCCTCAGGACTATCCTACGAGCAGTACTTC | CASSLASGLSYEQYF
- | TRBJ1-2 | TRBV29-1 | TGCAGCGTTGCAGGGAGGGGCTACACCTTC | CSVAGRGYTF
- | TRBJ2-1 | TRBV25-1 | TGTGCCAGCAGTGAGGGATTGTGGCGTTTTGATGAGCAGTTCTTC | CASSEGLWRFDEQFF
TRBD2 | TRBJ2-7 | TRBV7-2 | TGTGCCAGCAGCCCTTCAGGGACTAAGTACGAGCAGTACTTC | CASSPSGTKYEQYF
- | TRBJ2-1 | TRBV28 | TGTGCCAGCAGTTCGGTGAACTACAGGGCAAATGAGCAGTTCTTC | CASSSVNYRANEQFF
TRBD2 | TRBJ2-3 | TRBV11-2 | TGTGCCAGCAGCTTAATCGCGACTAGCGTGGATACGCAGTATTTT | CASSLIATSVDTQYF
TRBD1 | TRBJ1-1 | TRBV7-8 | TGTGCCAGCAGCCCGGCCGGGACAGGGGACACTGAAGCTTTCTTT | CASSPAGTGDTEAFF
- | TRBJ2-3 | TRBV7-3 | TGTGCCAGCAGCTTATGGGCAGCCACAGATACGCAGTATTTT | CASSLWAATDTQYF
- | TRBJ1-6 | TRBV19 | TGTGCCAGTAGTTTAGAAGTTACCTATAATTCACCCCTCCACTTT | CASSLEVTYNSPLHF
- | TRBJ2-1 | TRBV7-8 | TGTGCCAGCAGCCCCGGGACGGGGGCTTACAATGAGCAGTTCTTC | CASSPGTGAYNEQFF
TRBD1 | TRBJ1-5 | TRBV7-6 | TGTGCCAGCAGCTTAGTCGGAACAGGGGGCGGTGGTCAGCCCCAGCATTTT | CASSLVGTGGGGQPQHF
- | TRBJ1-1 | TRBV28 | TGTGCCAGCAGGGGGGGACCGAAAGCTTTCTTT | CASRGGPKAFF
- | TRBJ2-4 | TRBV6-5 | TGTGCCAGCAGTTACGGGACCGACCGAGCCAAAAACATTCAGTACTTC | CASSYGTDRAKNIQYF
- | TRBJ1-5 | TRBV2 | TGTGCCAGCAGTGATAGGGCGGCGAATCAGCCCCAGCATTTT | CASSDRAANQPQHF
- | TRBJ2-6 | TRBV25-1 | TGTGCCAGCAGTGAAGCGGGCACGGTAATATCTGGGGCCAACGTCCTGACTTTC | CASSEAGTVISGANVLTF